This TCR beta chain was found in a study of blood T cell repertoires in COVID-19. About the study: Spain, Italy and the United States supplied samples that represented acute and convalescent COVID-19.

Original methodology: Estimation of nucleated cell counts was performed using reference gene primer amplification. Sequencing used immunoSEQ multiplex PCR; TCRdb keeps in-frame clones, though not all of them. V, J and clone size are those of that table, while D and trimming were read from the DNA. The sample comprises approximately 480,000 clones, around 90% of which are singletons, and about 0.7% rests with the top ten. Across 20 to 25 US areas, participants ranged in age from about 18 to 90 years. The recovered donors of Cohort 3 showed two negative PCRs, clearance, or symptom resolution. With 5 bases removed from V and 8 bases from J, the gap between germline ends came to 16 bases. Germline V CDR1 and CDR2: LNHDA, SQIVND (reference sequence). This CDR3 comprises 14 residues.

Sequences were obtained from PBMCs or T cells enriched from blood (not recorded which). The chain combines TRBV19 with TRBJ1-5, with unresolved D. This clonotype originated in a woman under 30 who had recovered from COVID-19. CDR3 sequence (DNA): TGTGCCAGTAGTCCCCCGGACGCCGGGGAGCCCCAGCATTTT. Translated: CASSPPDAGEPQHF.